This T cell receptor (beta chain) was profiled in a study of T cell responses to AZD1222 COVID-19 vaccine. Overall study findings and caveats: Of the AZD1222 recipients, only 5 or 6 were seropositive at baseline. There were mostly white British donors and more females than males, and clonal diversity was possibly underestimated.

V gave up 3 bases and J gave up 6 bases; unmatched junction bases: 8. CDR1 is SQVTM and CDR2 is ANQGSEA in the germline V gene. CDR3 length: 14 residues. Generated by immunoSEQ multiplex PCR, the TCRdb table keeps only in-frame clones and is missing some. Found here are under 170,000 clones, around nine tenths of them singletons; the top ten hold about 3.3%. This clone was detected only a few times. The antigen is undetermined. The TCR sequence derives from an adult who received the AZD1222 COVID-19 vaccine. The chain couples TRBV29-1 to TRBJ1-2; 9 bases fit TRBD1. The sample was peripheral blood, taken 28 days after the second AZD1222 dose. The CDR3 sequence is CSVDADRGGDGYTF. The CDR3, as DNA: TGCAGCGTTGACGCGGACAGGGGAGGCGATGGCTACACCTTC.